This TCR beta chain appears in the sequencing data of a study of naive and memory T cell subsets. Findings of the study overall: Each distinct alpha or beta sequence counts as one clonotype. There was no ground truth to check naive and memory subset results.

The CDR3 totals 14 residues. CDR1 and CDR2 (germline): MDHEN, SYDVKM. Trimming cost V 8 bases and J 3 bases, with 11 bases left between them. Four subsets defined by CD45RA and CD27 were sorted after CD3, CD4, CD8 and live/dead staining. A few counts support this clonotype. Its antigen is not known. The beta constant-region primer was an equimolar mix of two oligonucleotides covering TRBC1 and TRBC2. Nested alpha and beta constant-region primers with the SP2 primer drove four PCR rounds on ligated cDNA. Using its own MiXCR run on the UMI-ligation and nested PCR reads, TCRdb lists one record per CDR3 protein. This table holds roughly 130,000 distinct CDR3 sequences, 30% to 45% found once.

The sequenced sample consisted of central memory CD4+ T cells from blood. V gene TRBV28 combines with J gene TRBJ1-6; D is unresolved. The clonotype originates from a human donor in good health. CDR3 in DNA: TGTGCCAGCCGTTGGTTGGTCTATAATTCACCCCTCCACTTT. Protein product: CASRWLVYNSPLHF.